Following are 7 T cell receptor beta chains from one sample sequenced in a study of T cells in localized non-small cell lung cancer. The assay was immunoSEQ multiplex PCR, and TCRdb's table has in-frame clones only and misses some. Of some 55,000 clones listed, approximately 80% were seen once; the top ten hold 20%. The sample was peripheral blood, taken before any cancer treatment. These receptors all come from a female donor of 60 years or more with stage II squamous cell lung carcinoma.

The chain employs TRBV4-3 and TRBJ2-1; D not certain. The CDR3 extends over 14 amino acids. V was shortened by 0 bases and J by 7 bases, with 10 bases between the two germline ends. Germline lookup yields CDR1 LGHNA and CDR2 YSLEER. The CDR3 sequence is CASSQEHRSNEQFF. In DNA, the CDR3 is TGCGCCAGCAGCCAAGAGCATCGATCTAATGAGCAGTTCTTC.

The chain joins TRBV13 to TRBJ2-7, with TRBD1 identical over 8 bases. This CDR3 contains 15 residues. V lost 1 base, J lost 0 bases, and 2 bases stayed unmatched. Germline CDR1 is PRHDT and CDR2 is FYEKMQ (reference sequence). CDR3 loop: CASSLVDRDSYEQYF. The CDR3 nucleotides are TGTGCCAGCAGCTTAGTGGACAGGGACTCCTACGAGCAGTACTTC.

This sequence joins TRBV6-5 and TRBJ1-6, with 7 bases matching TRBD1. The CDR3 has 13 amino acids. In germline, CDR1 is MNHEY, CDR2 SVGAGI. Unmatched junction bases numbered 4, after V lost 8 bases and J lost 6 bases. In DNA form, the CDR3 reads TGTGCCAGCTCTGACAGGGCTAATTCACCCCTCCACTTT. Its protein is CASSDRANSPLHF.

V is TRBV5-1 and J is TRBJ1-4; 7 bases match TRBD1. V was clipped by 0 bases and J by 8 bases; unmatched bases: 4. The CDR3 consists of 14 residues. CDR1 is SGHRS and CDR2 is YFSETQ in the germline V gene. For the CDR3, the DNA is TGCGCCAGCAGCTTGGGACAGGGCAGGGAAAAACTGTTTTTT. Translation: CASSLGQGREKLFF.

The chain couples TRBV5-6 to TRBJ1-1; D may be TRBD1 (5 bases). CDR3 length: 12 residues. V lost 4 bases and J lost 9, with 13 bases in between. Germline CDR1 and CDR2: SGHDT and YYEEEE. The CDR3 DNA sequence: TGTGCCAGCAGCCCCACGTCAGGGCAAGCTTTCTTT. It translates to CASSPTSGQAFF.

V gene TRBV5-1 combines with J gene TRBJ1-1, with unresolved D. V was shortened by 1 base and J by 3 bases, with 10 bases between the two germline ends. The length of the CDR3 is 14 residues. Germline V gives CDR1 SGHRS, CDR2 YFSETQ. The CDR3 here is CASSLSGVDTEAFF. Here the CDR3 DNA reads TGCGCCAGCAGCTTGAGTGGGGTTGACACTGAAGCTTTCTTT.

The J gene is TRBJ2-1, the V gene TRBV5-1; D remains ambiguous. Germline V gene data show CDR1 as SGHRS and CDR2 as YFSETQ. Deletions cut 4 bases from V and 9 bases from J, with 11 bases between. The CDR3 loop spans 12 amino acids. CDR3 nucleotides: TGCGCCAGCAGCCCTGGTTACCGTGAGCAGTTCTTC. The encoded protein is CASSPGYREQFF.